This T cell receptor (beta chain) was documented in a study of T cell responses to AZD1222 COVID-19 vaccine. Findings of the study overall: Dominant CD4 TCR responses targeted spike regions 160-218 and 743-854.

The repertoire was sequenced with immunoSEQ multiplex PCR; TCRdb's copy has only in-frame clones and lacks some. This table holds about 170,000 clones, approximately 88% found once. A remark on this clone: Its antigen remains unidentified.

This CDR3 spans 14 amino acids. Germline assignment: CDR1 SGHRS and CDR2 YFSETQ. V lost 2 bases and J lost 7; bases outside the gene matches: 5. This chain links TRBV5-1 with TRBJ1-1; TRBD1 aligns across 10 bases. Sample: peripheral blood, taken 28 days after the second AZD1222 dose. This receptor was obtained from an adult who received the AZD1222 COVID-19 vaccine. CDR3 DNA: TGCGCCAGCAGCTTCGGGACAGGGGTTTATGAAGCTTTCTTT. This encodes CASSFGTGVYEAFF.